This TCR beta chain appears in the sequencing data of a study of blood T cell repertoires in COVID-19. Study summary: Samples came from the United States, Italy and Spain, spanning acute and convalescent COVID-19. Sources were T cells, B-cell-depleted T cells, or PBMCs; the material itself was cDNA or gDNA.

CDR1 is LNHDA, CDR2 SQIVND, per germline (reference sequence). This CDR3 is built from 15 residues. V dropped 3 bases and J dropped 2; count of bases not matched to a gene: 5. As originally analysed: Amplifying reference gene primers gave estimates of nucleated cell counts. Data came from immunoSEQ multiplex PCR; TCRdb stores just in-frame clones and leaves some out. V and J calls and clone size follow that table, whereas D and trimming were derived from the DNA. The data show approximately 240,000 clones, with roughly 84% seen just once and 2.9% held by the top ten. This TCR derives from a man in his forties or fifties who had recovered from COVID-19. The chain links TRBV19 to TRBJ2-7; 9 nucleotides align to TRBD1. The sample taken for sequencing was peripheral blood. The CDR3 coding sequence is TGTGCCAGTAGTATCGGACAGGGGCACGCCTACGAGCAGTACTTC. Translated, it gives CASSIGQGHAYEQYF.